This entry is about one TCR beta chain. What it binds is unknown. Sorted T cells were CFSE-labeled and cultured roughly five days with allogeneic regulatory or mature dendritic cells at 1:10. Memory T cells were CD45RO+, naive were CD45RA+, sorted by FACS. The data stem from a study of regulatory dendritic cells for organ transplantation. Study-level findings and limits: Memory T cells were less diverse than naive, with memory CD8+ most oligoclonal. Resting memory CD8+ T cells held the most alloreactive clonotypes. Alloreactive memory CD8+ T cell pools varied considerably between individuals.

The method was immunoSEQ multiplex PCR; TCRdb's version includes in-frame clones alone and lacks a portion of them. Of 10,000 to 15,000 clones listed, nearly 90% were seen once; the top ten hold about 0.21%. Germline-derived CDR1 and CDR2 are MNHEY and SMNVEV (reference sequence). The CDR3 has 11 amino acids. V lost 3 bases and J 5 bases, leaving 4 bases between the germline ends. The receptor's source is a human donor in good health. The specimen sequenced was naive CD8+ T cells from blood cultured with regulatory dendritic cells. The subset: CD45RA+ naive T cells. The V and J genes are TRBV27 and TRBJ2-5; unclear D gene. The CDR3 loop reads CASSFAETQYF. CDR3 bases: TGTGCCAGCAGTTTTGCTGAGACCCAGTACTTC.